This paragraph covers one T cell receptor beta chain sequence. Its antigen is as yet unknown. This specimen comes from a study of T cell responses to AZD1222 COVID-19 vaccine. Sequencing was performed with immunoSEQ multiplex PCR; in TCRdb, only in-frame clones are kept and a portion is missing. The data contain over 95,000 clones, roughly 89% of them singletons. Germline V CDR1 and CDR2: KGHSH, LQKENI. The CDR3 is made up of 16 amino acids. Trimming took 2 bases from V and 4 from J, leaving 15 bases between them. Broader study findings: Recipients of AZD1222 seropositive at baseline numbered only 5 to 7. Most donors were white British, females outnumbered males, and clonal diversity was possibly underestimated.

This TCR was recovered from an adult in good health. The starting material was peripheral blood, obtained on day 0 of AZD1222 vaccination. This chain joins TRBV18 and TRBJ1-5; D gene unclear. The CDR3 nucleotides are TGTGCCAGCTCACCATCTCGCGGGTTACTAAATCAGCCCCAGCATTTT. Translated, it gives CASSPSRGLLNQPQHF. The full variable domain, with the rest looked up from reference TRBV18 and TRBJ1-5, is NAGVMQNPRHLVRRRGQEARLRCSPMKGHSHVYWYRQLPEEGLKFMVYLQKENIIDESGMPKERFSAEFPKEGPSILRIQQVVRGDSAAYFCASSPSRGLLNQPQHFGDGTRLSIL.